The 3 T cell receptor beta chains given below trace back to one sample, sequenced in a study of T cell responses to AZD1222 COVID-19 vaccine (dated by TCRdb to about 2021). To prepare the library, the immunoSEQ multiplex PCR assay was applied. TCRdb took this table from immuneACCESS and kept in-frame rearrangements with V and J called. Such tables lack part of the clones; where checked against another copy, unresolved V genes explain under half of the gap, and the rest is unexplained. Recorded for this sample are roughly 34,000 clones; 85% to 90% of them occurred a single time. 7% of the sample rests with the top ten. The sample's time point label, in plain terms: baseline before first vaccination. The material sequenced was peripheral blood, taken on day 0 of AZD1222 vaccination. These receptors were collected from an adult in good health.

Concerning this clone: At one end, the junction sequence differs from germline, possibly due to a read error. The V and J genes are TRBV2 and TRBJ2-7; D is undetermined. The CDR3 has 12 residues. CDR1 SNHLY and CDR2 FYNNEI come from the germline V gene. The CDR3 loop is CASREGFYEQYF. CDR3 DNA sequence: TGTGCCAGCAGGGAAGGGTTCTACGAGCAGTACTTC.

The chain has TRBV19 and TRBJ2-2, with no clear D. With 10 bases removed from V and 2 bases from J, the gap between germline ends came to 14 bases. The germline gives CDR1 LNHDA, CDR2 SQIVND (reference sequence). The CDR3 runs 14 residues. The CDR3 reads CATQPGFNTGELFF. DNA for the CDR3: TGTGCCACACAACCGGGCTTCAACACCGGGGAGCTGTTTTTT.

This chain connects TRBV11-3 to TRBJ2-1; D may be TRBD2 (5 bases). Germline-derived CDR1 and CDR2 are SGHNT and YENEEA. There are 15 residues in the CDR3. V was cut by 2 bases and J by 5 bases, with 13 bases left in between. The CDR3 reads CASSLTSGPNNEQFF. The CDR3 DNA is TGTGCCAGCAGCTTAACGAGCGGTCCCAACAATGAGCAGTTCTTC.